The clone carrying this TCR beta chain was found a few times. The antigen is not known. PCR was performed a second time for roughly 7 to 11 cycles using a sample-barcoded 5' primer and a J-beta primer mix. A template-switch adaptor with 12 random nucleotides tagged each cDNA molecule. TCRdb reprocessed the 5' RACE reads via MiXCR and lists one record per CDR3 protein. The data show nearly 1 million distinct CDR3 sequences, roughly 47% seen once. This sample was taken from a study of blood T cells in healthy people across ages. For the study at large: Capture by template switching was about one barcoded beta molecule per two T cells.

V was shortened by 6 bases and J by 3 bases, with 15 bases between the two germline ends. The CDR3 is 14 residues long. Germline CDR1 is SGHTA and CDR2 is FQGNSA. Study results and limitations: Donor CMV status, an unknown factor, possibly confounded changes in expanded clonotypes. Observed TCR beta diversity per million T cells went down as age went up. This fall followed a roughly linear course with age.

The source of this sequence is a woman aged 55 to 70 in good health. The specimen sequenced was blood. The chain is built from TRBV7-2 and TRBJ2-7, with D uncertain. The CDR3 loop is CASSLGPGGYEQYF. The CDR3 DNA reads TGTGCCAGCAGTTTGGGCCCCGGTGGCTACGAGCAGTACTTC. Variable domain in full (rest from reference TRBV7-2 and TRBJ2-7): GAGVSQSPSNKVTEKGKDVELRCDPISGHTALYWYRQSLGQGLEFLIYFQGNSAPDKSGLPSDRFSAERTGGSVSTLTIQRTQQEDSAVYLCASSLGPGGYEQYFGPGTRLTVT.